This T cell receptor (beta chain) was sequenced during a study of T cell repertoires in cytomegalovirus infection. A few counts support this clonotype. The antigen remains unidentified. Study findings and constraints: Dominant in the ex vivo response were TCR beta clonotypes restricted by HLA-C and specific for CMV.

TCRdb ran MiXCR on the reads and lists one entry per CDR3 protein. The sample lists tens of thousands of distinct CDR3 sequences, 4% seen once, with 22% in the top ten. The CDR3 has 16 amino acids. Germline lookup yields CDR1 MDHEN and CDR2 SYDVKM. The V gene end was trimmed by 5 bases and the J gene end by 0 bases; junction bases not matched to a gene: 5. This chain links TRBV28 with TRBJ2-1; 9 nucleotides align to TRBD2. The clonotype comes from a human donor in good health (CMV status not recorded). Some clones in this sample may be carry-over from other donors' samples. The sequencing sample was made of PBMCs. Here the CDR3 reads CASSLVSGSSYNEQFF. The DNA of the CDR3 is TGTGCCAGCAGTCTCGTTAGCGGGAGCTCCTACAATGAGCAGTTCTTC.